A single sample gave rise to the 9 T cell receptor beta chains below, sequenced in a study of OX40 agonist ivuxolimab in advanced cancers. Using immunoSEQ multiplex PCR, the repertoire was profiled, and TCRdb retains in-frame clones only, with some absent. The sample consists of nearly 20,000 clones, about four fifths of them appearing once. Sequenced here: CD4+ or CD8+ T cells sorted from blood, sampled in a trial of the OX40 agonist ivuxolimab. The receptors originated from an adult with an advanced solid tumor such as melanoma, head and neck, liver or kidney cancer.

The V call is TRBV5-6, the J call TRBJ1-1; D call uncertain. Trimming cost V 7 bases and J 4 bases, with 14 bases left between them. The germline V gene has CDR1 SGHDT and CDR2 YYEEEE. The CDR3 loop spans 13 amino acids. CDR3 sequence (DNA): TGTGCCAGCGTTAAACCGGGTGGCACTGAAGCTTTCTTT. Amino acids: CASVKPGGTEAFF.

This rearrangement joins TRBV6-5 to TRBJ2-3; 8 bases line up with TRBD1. After removal of 8 bases from V and 1 base from J, the junction contained 2 bases not matched to a gene. CDR1 and CDR2 from the germline V gene are MNHEY and SVGAGI. CDR3 length: 13 amino acids. CDR3 sequence: CASVGQGTDTQYF. CDR3 sequence (DNA): TGTGCCAGCGTGGGACAGGGCACAGATACGCAGTATTTT.

The CDR3 DNA reads as TGTGCCAGCAGCCCTTTCAATCGGGGAACAACTGAAGCTTTCTTT. This translates into CASSPFNRGTTEAFF. The chain carries TRBV9 and TRBJ1-1; D call uncertain. The CDR3 totals 15 residues. Germline V gives CDR1 SGDLS, CDR2 YYNGEE. Trimming removed 4 bases at V and 5 bases at J, with 18 bases between.

The chain links TRBV4-1 to TRBJ2-1; 10 bases line up with TRBD2. The germline V gene has CDR1 MGHRA and CDR2 YSYEKL. This CDR3 spans 15 amino acids. After removal of 5 bases from V and 8 bases from J, the junction contained 9 bases not matched to a gene. CDR3: CASSSAGTSVYEQFF. The CDR3 coding sequence is TGCGCCAGCAGCTCTGCCGGGACTAGCGTTTATGAGCAGTTCTTC.

This clone has just one count. The chain couples TRBV27 to TRBJ1-5; possibly TRBD1 for D (6 bases). V was trimmed by 5 bases and J by 3 bases, leaving 14 bases between them. The CDR3 totals 15 residues. CDR1 and CDR2 from the germline V gene are MNHEY and SMNVEV (reference sequence). This CDR3 reads CASSREGGLNQPQHF. The CDR3 bases are TGTGCCAGCAGTAGGGAGGGGGGCCTCAATCAGCCCCAGCATTTT.

The CDR3 here is CASSPSRTGSNYGYTF. The CDR3 DNA reads as TGTGCCAGCAGCCCTAGTAGGACAGGATCGAACTATGGCTACACCTTC. This rearrangement joins TRBV11-2 to TRBJ1-2; 7 nucleotides agree with TRBD1. V was pared by 5 bases and J by 2 bases, with 11 bases of the junction left unmatched. Germline CDR1 SGHAT, CDR2 FQNNGV. The CDR3 consists of 16 residues.

The rearrangement links TRBV7-8 to TRBJ2-7; the match to TRBD2 covers 7 bases. V lost 4 bases, J lost 5 bases, and 8 bases stayed unmatched. CDR3 length: 14 residues. Germline-derived CDR1 and CDR2 are SGHVS and FQNEAQ. CDR3 residues: CASSSGGYIHEQYF. CDR3 sequence (DNA): TGTGCCAGCAGCTCCGGGGGGTACATACACGAGCAGTACTTC.

The chain combines TRBV28 with TRBJ2-3, with a weak D call TRBD1 (7 bases). This CDR3 has 15 amino acids. CDR1 is MDHEN, CDR2 SYDVKM, per germline. V gave up 6 bases and J gave up 0 bases, with 13 bases separating them. CDR3 region: CASRTGEESTDTQYF. The CDR3 bases are TGTGCCAGCAGAACAGGGGAGGAAAGCACAGATACGCAGTATTTT.

This rearrangement joins TRBV4-3 to TRBJ2-6; 9 bases are a match to TRBD2. Germline loops: CDR1 LGHNA, CDR2 YSLEER. This CDR3 is 21 amino acids long. J gave up 1 base and V 0 bases, and 13 bases lay outside the gene matches. The CDR3 region is CASSQEIWLAGSGSGANVLTF. CDR3 in DNA: TGCGCCAGCAGCCAAGAAATATGGCTAGCGGGAAGCGGGTCTGGGGCCAACGTCCTGACTTTC.